The clone carrying this T cell receptor beta chain was recorded a few times. This entry is derived from a study of blood T cell repertoires in COVID-19. The wider study: The United States, Italy and Spain supplied acute and convalescent COVID-19 samples.

Here immunoSEQ multiplex PCR was the method, and the copy in TCRdb shows in-frame clones only, minus some. The table lists over 300,000 clones, approximately 90% of them singletons. This CDR3 has 15 amino acids. The ends lost 1 base at V and 4 bases at J; junction bases unmatched: 5. Germline V lookup: CDR1 LNHNV, CDR2 YYDKDF (reference sequence). Residents of about two dozen US areas, aged about 18 to 95 years, made up the participants. Cohorts were based on clinical histories the participants reported. The rearrangement joins TRBV15 to TRBJ1-2, with TRBD1 identical over 8 bases. This clonotype originated in a woman in her 30s who had recovered from COVID-19. The sequenced sample was PBMCs or T cells enriched from blood (not recorded which). The CDR3 loop reads CATSRGTGIGYGYTF. CDR3 nucleotide sequence: TGTGCCACCAGCAGAGGGACAGGGATCGGCTATGGCTACACCTTC. Full variable domain (rest looked up from reference TRBV15 and TRBJ1-2): DAMVIQNPRYQVTQFGKPVTLSCSQTLNHNVMYWYQQKSSQAPKLLFHYYDKDFNNEADTPDNFQSRRPNTSFCFLDIRSPGLGDTAMYLCATSRGTGIGYGYTFGSGTRLTVV.